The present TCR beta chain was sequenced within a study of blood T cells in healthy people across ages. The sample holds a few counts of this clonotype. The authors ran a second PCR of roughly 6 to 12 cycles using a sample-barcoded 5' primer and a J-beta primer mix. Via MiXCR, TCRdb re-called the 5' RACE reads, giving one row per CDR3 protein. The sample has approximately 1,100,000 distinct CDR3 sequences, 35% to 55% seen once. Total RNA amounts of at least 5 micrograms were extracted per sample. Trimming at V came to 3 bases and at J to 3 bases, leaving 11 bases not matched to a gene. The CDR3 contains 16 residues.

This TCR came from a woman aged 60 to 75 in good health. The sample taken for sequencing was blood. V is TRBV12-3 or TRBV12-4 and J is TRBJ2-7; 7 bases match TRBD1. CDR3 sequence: CASSFEGTVTRYEQYF. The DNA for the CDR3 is TGTGCCAGCAGTTTTGAGGGGACAGTGACCCGCTACGAGCAGTACTTC.